This T cell receptor (beta chain) was sequenced for a study of neurological immune-mediated disorders. This clonotype was seen repeatedly, ten times or more. TCRdb reprocessed the 5' RACE reads with MiXCR, giving one entry per CDR3 protein. The sample comprises about 80,000 distinct CDR3 sequences, about 4.3% of which are singletons, and 5.7% rests with the top ten. CDR3 length: 15 amino acids. Trimming removed 2 bases from V and 4 bases from J; junction bases left unmatched: 1. CDR1 is MGHDK, CDR2 SYGVNS, per germline. The time point here: longitudinal time-point 3. This receptor was taken from a woman aged 55-75 years with multiple sclerosis. V and J are TRBV25-1 and TRBJ2-3; 12 bases are shared with TRBD1. The sequencing sample was made of PBMCs. In DNA, the CDR3 is TGTGCCAGCAGTGAAGGGACAGGGGGCGCAGATACGCAGTATTTT. Encoded protein: CASSEGTGGADTQYF.